These 23 T cell receptor beta chains were all obtained from the same sample, sequenced in a study of T cell repertoires in cytomegalovirus infection. Their antigens remain unidentified. TCRdb redid the calling of the reads with MiXCR, one entry per CDR3 protein. The data show some 800,000 distinct CDR3 sequences, with just under 30% seen just once and around 13% held by the top ten. Source: cultured CD8+ T cells from PBMCs, taken from culture after CMV antigen stimulation. These receptors came from a human donor in good health (CMV status not recorded). Some clones in this sample may be carry-over from other donors' samples.

The chain has TRBV19 and TRBJ2-3; D unresolved. Trimming took 5 bases from V and 2 from J, leaving 14 bases between them. Germline V gene sequence: CDR1 LNHDA, CDR2 SQIVND (reference sequence). CDR3 length: 15 amino acids. CDR3 protein: CASSVSLSATDTQYF. In DNA form, the CDR3 reads TGTGCCAGTAGTGTGTCCCTCTCGGCCACAGATACGCAGTATTTT.

J is TRBJ1-1 and V is TRBV28; D not certain. From germline, CDR1 is MDHEN and CDR2 SYDVKM. CDR3 length: 13 residues. The germline V and J ends were trimmed by 3 bases and 7 bases, with 12 bases remaining between them. The CDR3 sequence is CASSLNLGYEAFF. The CDR3 DNA sequence: TGTGCCAGCAGTTTGAACTTAGGTTATGAAGCTTTCTTT.

The V gene is TRBV28, the J gene TRBJ2-5, with 7 nucleotides matching TRBD1. Germline CDR1 MDHEN, CDR2 SYDVKM. V was clipped by 3 bases and J by 5 bases; unmatched bases: 12. The CDR3 runs to 16 residues. In DNA form, the CDR3 reads TGTGCCAGCAGTTTGCACGCAGGGGGACCCTCCGAGACCCAGTACTTC. As protein: CASSLHAGGPSETQYF.

The chain uses TRBV14 and TRBJ1-6, with a tentative D call TRBD1 (6 bases). Germline assignment: CDR1 SGHDN and CDR2 FVKESK. The V end lost 0 bases, the J end lost 7 bases, and 10 bases lay between the germline ends. The CDR3 totals 15 residues. CDR3 bases: TGTGCCAGCAGCCAAGACCCGGGGGCGAATTCACCCCTCCACTTT. It translates to CASSQDPGANSPLHF.

This clonotype was observed a few times. This chain links TRBV7-9 with TRBJ1-3, with D maybe TRBD1 (5 bases). The germline V and J ends were trimmed by 7 bases and 1 base, with 14 bases remaining between them. This CDR3 has 15 residues. Looked up from germline, CDR1 is SEHNR and CDR2 is FQNEAQ (reference sequence). The chain's CDR3 is CASMDRGISGNTIYF. CDR3 nucleotides: TGTGCCAGCATGGATCGGGGGATTTCTGGAAACACCATATATTTT.

The chain has TRBV10-3 and TRBJ2-3; D remains ambiguous. From germline, CDR1 is ENHRY and CDR2 SYGVKD. The CDR3 extends over 12 amino acids. V was trimmed by 3 bases and J by 5 bases, leaving 6 bases between them. The CDR3 DNA reads TGTGCCATCAGTGAAGGTCGAGATACGCAGTATTTT. As protein: CAISEGRDTQYF.

To note about this clonotype: At one end, the junction sequence differs from germline, possibly due to a read error. The chain employs TRBV27 and TRBJ1-1; D unclear. This CDR3 is built from 14 residues. Germline V lookup: CDR1 MNHEY, CDR2 SMNVEV (reference sequence). The CDR3 loop is CASREFPSDTEAYF. In DNA form, the CDR3 reads TGTGCCAGCAGGGAGTTCCCGTCCGACACTGAAGCTTACTTT.

The table lists this clonotype with many counts. V is TRBV19 and J is TRBJ1-1; D unclear. Looked up from germline, CDR1 is LNHDA and CDR2 is SQIVND (reference sequence). This CDR3 has 13 residues. The V and J ends lost 2 bases and 0 bases respectively, with 4 bases between them. CDR3 nucleotide sequence: TGTGCCAGTAGTATATCCCTGAACACTGAAGCTTTCTTT. It encodes CASSISLNTEAFF.

With respect to this clonotype: One junction end does not reproduce the germline sequence, and a read error may be involved. This chain uses TRBV4-1 with TRBJ1-1; 8 bases fit TRBD1. Germline V gene sequence: CDR1 MGHRA, CDR2 YSYEKL. The CDR3 loop spans 17 amino acids. This CDR3 reads CASSQEDRVLSNTEAFF. CDR3 coding DNA: TGTGCCAGCAGCCAAGAGGACAGGGTACTGTCGAACACTGAAGCTTTCTTT.

The V and J genes are TRBV7-4 and TRBJ1-2; D gene ambiguous. V lost 5 bases to trimming and J lost 7 bases, with 11 bases between them. From germline, CDR1 is SGHVT and CDR2 SQSDAQ. CDR3 length equals 12 residues. The CDR3 region has the DNA TGTGCCAGCAGCCCTCAGGTTCTTGGCTACACCTTC. It encodes CASSPQVLGYTF. Based on the CDR3 plus reference TRBV7-4 and TRBJ1-2, the full variable domain is GAGVSQSPRYKVAKRGRDVALRCDSISGHVTLYWYRQTLGQGSEVLTYSQSDAQRDKSGRPSGRFSAERPERSVSTLKIQRTEQGDSAVYLCASSPQVLGYTFGSGTRLTVV.

This clonotype was counted between two and nine times. The V call is TRBV6-5, the J call TRBJ2-3, with 9 bases that match TRBD2. J was trimmed by 1 base and V by 4 bases; bases with no gene match: 6. CDR3 length equals 16 residues. CDR1 MNHEY and CDR2 SVGAGI come from the germline V gene. CDR3 sequence (DNA): TGTGCCAGCAGTTTAATAGCGGGGGTGGGCACAGATACGCAGTATTTT. Encoded protein: CASSLIAGVGTDTQYF.

This clonotype has a count of ten or more. The chain uses TRBV7-8 and TRBJ2-1, with 10 bases aligning to TRBD2. This CDR3 has 15 residues. Looked up from germline, CDR1 is SGHVS and CDR2 is FQNEAQ. Trimming cost V 5 bases and J 9 bases; bases outside gene matches: 10. The CDR3 sequence: CASSPEAGGRIEQFF. The CDR3 nucleotides are TGTGCCAGCAGCCCTGAAGCGGGGGGGCGTATTGAGCAGTTCTTC. The complete variable domain, with remaining parts taken from reference TRBV7-8 and TRBJ2-1, reads GAGVSQSPRYKVAKRGQDVALRCDPISGHVSLFWYQQALGQGPEFLTYFQNEAQLDKSGLPSDRFFAERPEGSVSTLKIQRTQQEDSAVYLCASSPEAGGRIEQFFGPGTRLTVL.

V and J are TRBV25-1 and TRBJ1-1; 7 positions match TRBD1. Germline V CDR1 and CDR2: MGHDK, SYGVNS. Unmatched junction bases numbered 8, after V lost 3 bases and J lost 1 base. This CDR3 is 16 amino acids long. This CDR3 reads CASSDPGTDKNTEAFF. CDR3 coding DNA: TGTGCCAGCAGTGATCCCGGGACAGATAAGAACACTGAAGCTTTCTTT.

The chain carries TRBV7-6 and TRBJ2-1; 11 positions agree with TRBD2. Trimming took 6 bases from V and 8 from J; bases not matched to a gene: 6. Germline loops: CDR1 SGHVS, CDR2 FNYEAQ. The CDR3 has 14 residues. This chain's CDR3 is CASSSSGGNHEQFF. The CDR3 DNA reads TGTGCCAGCAGTTCTAGCGGGGGGAATCATGAGCAGTTCTTC.

The sample holds many counts of this clonotype. The chain employs TRBV7-6 and TRBJ2-1; TRBD1 agrees at 9 bases. Germline trimming cut 1 base from V and 8 bases from J; bases unmatched to any gene: 6. This CDR3 has 15 amino acids. Germline-derived CDR1 and CDR2 are SGHVS and FNYEAQ. The CDR3 here is CASSLGDRVVDEQFF. CDR3 DNA: TGTGCCAGCAGCTTAGGGGACAGGGTAGTAGATGAGCAGTTCTTC.

The chain links TRBV7-9 to TRBJ1-2; no definite D call. Trimming stripped 3 bases from V and 8 bases from J, with 10 bases between. This CDR3 has 12 amino acids. Per germline, CDR1 SEHNR and CDR2 FQNEAQ (reference sequence). The CDR3 coding sequence is TGTGCCAGCAGCTTCATGCCTCAGGGCTACACCTTC. Translation gives CASSFMPQGYTF.

This clonotype was picked up a small number of times. The chain is built from TRBV7-9 and TRBJ1-1; no clear D gene. The CDR3 totals 14 residues. V was clipped by 2 bases and J by 8 bases, with 15 bases between them. Germline assignment: CDR1 SEHNR and CDR2 FQNEAQ (reference sequence). CDR3 sequence reads: CASSLSPTLGEAFF. Written as DNA, the CDR3 is TGTGCCAGCAGCTTATCCCCCACCCTGGGGGAAGCTTTCTTT.

The chain recombines TRBV24-1 with TRBJ2-5; D might be TRBD2 (7 bases). The germline gives CDR1 KGHDR, CDR2 SFDVKD. The CDR3 has 12 amino acids. Trimming shortened V by 10 bases and J by 4 bases, and 12 bases separated the two germline ends. The CDR3 spells CATKRGGETQYF. Written as DNA, the CDR3 is TGTGCCACTAAGAGGGGGGGAGAGACCCAGTACTTC.

V and J are TRBV15 and TRBJ2-1, with D perhaps TRBD1 (7 bases). In germline, CDR1 is LNHNV, CDR2 YYDKDF (reference sequence). The CDR3 is 15 amino acids. V shed 3 bases and J shed 8 bases, with 17 bases lying between them. CDR3 loop: CATSSGGGRGDEQFF. The CDR3 coding sequence is TGTGCCACCAGCAGTGGGGGCGGCAGGGGGGATGAGCAGTTCTTC.

J is TRBJ2-3 and V is TRBV10-3; maybe TRBD2 (6 bases). CDR1 is ENHRY, CDR2 SYGVKD, per germline. Deletions cut 4 bases from V and 1 base from J, with 15 bases between. The CDR3 contains 16 residues. The CDR3 bases are TGTGCCATCAGTGTCAGGGACCGCGGGGGCACAGATACGCAGTATTTT. Translated, it gives CAISVRDRGGTDTQYF.

This chain uses TRBV20-1 with TRBJ1-4; a weak D match, TRBD1 (6 bases). The CDR3 totals 14 residues. Germline CDR1 reads DFQATT; CDR2 reads SNEGSKA (reference sequence). Deletions cut 6 bases from V and 5 bases from J, with 16 bases between. CDR3 nucleotide sequence: TGCAGTGCCGGACCAGGGGTCACAAATGAAAAACTGTTTTTT. It translates to CSAGPGVTNEKLFF.

J is TRBJ2-7 and V is TRBV7-2, with D unclear. Germline values: CDR1 SGHTA, CDR2 FQGNSA. The CDR3 consists of 12 residues. With 6 bases removed from V and 0 bases from J, the gap between germline ends came to 6 bases. In DNA form, the CDR3 reads TGTGCCAGCAGTCTTTACTCCTACGAGCAGTACTTC. As protein: CASSLYSYEQYF.

The V gene is TRBV19, the J gene TRBJ2-3; D remains unclear. The CDR3 covers 15 residues. Trimming shortened V by 1 base and J by 3 bases, and 11 bases separated the two germline ends. Germline values: CDR1 LNHDA, CDR2 SQIVND (reference sequence). The CDR3 region has the DNA TGTGCCAGTAGTATAGGTTATAAGGGAACAGATACGCAGTATTTT. Protein product: CASSIGYKGTDTQYF. Full variable domain (remainder filled in from reference TRBV19 and TRBJ2-3): DGGITQSPKYLFRKEGQNVTLSCEQNLNHDAMYWYRQDPGQGLRLIYYSQIVNDFQKGDIAEGYSVSREKKESFPLTVTSAQKNPTAFYLCASSIGYKGTDTQYFGPGTRLTVL.